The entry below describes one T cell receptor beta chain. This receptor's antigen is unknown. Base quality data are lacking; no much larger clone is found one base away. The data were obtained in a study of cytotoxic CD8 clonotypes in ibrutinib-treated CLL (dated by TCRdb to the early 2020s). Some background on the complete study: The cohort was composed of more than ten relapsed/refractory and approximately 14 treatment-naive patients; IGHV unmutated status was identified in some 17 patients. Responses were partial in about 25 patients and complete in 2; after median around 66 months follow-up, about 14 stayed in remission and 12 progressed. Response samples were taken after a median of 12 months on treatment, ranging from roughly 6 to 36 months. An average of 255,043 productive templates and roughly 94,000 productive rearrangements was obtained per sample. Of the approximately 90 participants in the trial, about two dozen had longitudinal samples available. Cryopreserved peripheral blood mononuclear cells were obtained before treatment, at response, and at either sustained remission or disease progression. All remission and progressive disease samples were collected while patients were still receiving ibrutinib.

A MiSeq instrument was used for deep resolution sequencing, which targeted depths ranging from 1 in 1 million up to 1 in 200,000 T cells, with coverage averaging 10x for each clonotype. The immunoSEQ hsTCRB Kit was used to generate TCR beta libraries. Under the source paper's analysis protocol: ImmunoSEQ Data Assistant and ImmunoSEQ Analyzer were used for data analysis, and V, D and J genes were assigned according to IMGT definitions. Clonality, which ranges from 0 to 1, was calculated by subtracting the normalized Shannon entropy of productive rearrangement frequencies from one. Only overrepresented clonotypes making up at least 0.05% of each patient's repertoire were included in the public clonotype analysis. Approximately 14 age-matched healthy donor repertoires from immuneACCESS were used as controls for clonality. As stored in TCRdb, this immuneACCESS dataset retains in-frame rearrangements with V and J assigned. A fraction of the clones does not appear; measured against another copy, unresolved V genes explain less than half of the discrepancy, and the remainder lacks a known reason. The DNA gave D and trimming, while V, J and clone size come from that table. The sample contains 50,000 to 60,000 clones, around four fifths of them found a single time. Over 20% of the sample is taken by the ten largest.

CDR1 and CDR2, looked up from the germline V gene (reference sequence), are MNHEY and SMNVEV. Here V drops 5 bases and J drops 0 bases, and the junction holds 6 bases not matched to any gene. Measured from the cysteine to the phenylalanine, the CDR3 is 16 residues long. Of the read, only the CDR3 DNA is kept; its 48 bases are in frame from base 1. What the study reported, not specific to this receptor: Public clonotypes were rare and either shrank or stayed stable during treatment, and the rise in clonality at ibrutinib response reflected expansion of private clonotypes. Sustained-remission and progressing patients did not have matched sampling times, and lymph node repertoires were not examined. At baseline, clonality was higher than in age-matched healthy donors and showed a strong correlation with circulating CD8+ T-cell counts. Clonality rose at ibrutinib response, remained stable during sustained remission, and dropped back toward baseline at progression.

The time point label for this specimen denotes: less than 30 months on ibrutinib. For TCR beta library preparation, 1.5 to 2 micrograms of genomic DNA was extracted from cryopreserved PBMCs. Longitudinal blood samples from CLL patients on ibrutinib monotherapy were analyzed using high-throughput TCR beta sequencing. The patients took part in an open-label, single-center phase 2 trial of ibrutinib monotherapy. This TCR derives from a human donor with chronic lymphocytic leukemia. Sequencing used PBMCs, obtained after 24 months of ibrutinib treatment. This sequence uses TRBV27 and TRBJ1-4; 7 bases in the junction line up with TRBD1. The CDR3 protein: CASSAPGQSTNEKLFF. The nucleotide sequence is TGTGCCAGCAGTGCACCGGGACAGTCAACTAATGAAAAACTGTTTTTT.